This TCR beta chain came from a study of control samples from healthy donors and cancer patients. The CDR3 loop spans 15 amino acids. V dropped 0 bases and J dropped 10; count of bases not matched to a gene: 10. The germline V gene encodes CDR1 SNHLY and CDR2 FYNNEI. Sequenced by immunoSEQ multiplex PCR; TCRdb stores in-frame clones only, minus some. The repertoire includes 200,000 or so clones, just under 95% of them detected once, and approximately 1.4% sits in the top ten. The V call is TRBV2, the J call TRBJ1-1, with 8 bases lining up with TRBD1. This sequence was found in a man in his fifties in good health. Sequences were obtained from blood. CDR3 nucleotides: TGTGCCAGCAGTGAAGCTCCAGGGGGCGGAGGGACAGCTTTCTTT. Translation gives CASSEAPGGGGTAFF.